The 26 T cell receptor beta chains given below trace back to one sample, sequenced in a study of cytotoxic CD8 clonotypes in ibrutinib-treated CLL. Here immunoSEQ multiplex PCR was the method, and the copy in TCRdb shows in-frame clones only, minus some. The sample lists 55,000 to 80,000 clones, about nine tenths occurring once. Sequencing was performed on PBMCs, taken after 12 months of ibrutinib treatment. These receptors all stem from a human donor with chronic lymphocytic leukemia.

The chain is built from TRBV4-1 and TRBJ2-1; perhaps TRBD1 as D (5 bases). The CDR3 length is 14 residues. V was clipped by 0 bases and J by 10 bases, with 13 bases between them. CDR1 is MGHRA, CDR2 YSYEKL, per germline. The CDR3 DNA sequence: TGCGCCAGCAGCCAAGAGGTAGGGGCTCGGGAGCAGTTCTTC. This translates into CASSQEVGAREQFF.

This chain uses TRBV29-1 with TRBJ2-4; 7 bases match TRBD1. With V trimmed by 4 bases and J by 0 bases, 12 bases remained unmatched. Per germline, CDR1 SQVTM and CDR2 ANQGSEA. The CDR3 is made up of 17 amino acids. The DNA for the CDR3 is TGCAGCGTTGTCCCGTGGGGACAGAGATTAGCCAAAAACATTCAGTACTTC. It encodes CSVVPWGQRLAKNIQYF.

The V and J genes are TRBV5-4 and TRBJ2-7, with D perhaps matching TRBD2 (6 bases). From germline, CDR1 is SGHNT and CDR2 YYREEE (reference sequence). Trimming cost V 4 bases and J 6 bases, with 8 bases left between them. The CDR3 loop spans 11 amino acids. In nucleotides, the CDR3 is TGTGCCAGCAGCATGGAGGGCGAGCAGTACTTC. It yields the protein CASSMEGEQYF.

The J gene is TRBJ1-2, the V gene TRBV9, with 9 bases identical to TRBD1. The CDR3 is made up of 14 amino acids. Germline values: CDR1 SGDLS, CDR2 YYNGEE. J was trimmed by 7 bases and V by 1 base; bases with no gene match: 5. The DNA of the CDR3 is TGTGCCAGCAGCGTACCGGGACAGGGTTTTGGCTACACCTTC. Encoded protein: CASSVPGQGFGYTF.

The V call is TRBV5-4, the J call TRBJ2-4; 7 bases map to TRBD1. The CDR3 contains 16 residues. Per the germline V gene, CDR1 is SGHNT and CDR2 is YYREEE (reference sequence). Trimming at V came to 3 bases and at J to 0 bases, leaving 6 bases not matched to a gene. CDR3 sequence (DNA): TGTGCCAGCAGCTCAGGGACAGTCCTAGCCAAAAACATTCAGTACTTC. It specifies CASSSGTVLAKNIQYF.

The chain is built from TRBV4-1 and TRBJ2-2; D is unresolved. The V end lost 1 base, the J end lost 5 bases, and 8 bases lay between the germline ends. Per the germline V gene, CDR1 is MGHRA and CDR2 is YSYEKL. CDR3 size: 14 residues. The CDR3 here is CASSQVGVTGELFF. Here the CDR3 DNA reads TGCGCCAGCAGCCAAGTTGGGGTAACCGGGGAGCTGTTTTTT.

V gene TRBV5-1 combines with J gene TRBJ2-7, with TRBD1 matching over 7 bases. The germline V gene encodes CDR1 SGHRS and CDR2 YFSETQ. The CDR3 runs 15 residues. V was clipped by 2 bases and J by 1 base; unmatched bases: 6. The CDR3 DNA reads as TGCGCCAGCAGCTTAGACCCGGGACAGTCCTACGAGCAGTACTTC. This codes for CASSLDPGQSYEQYF.

The rearrangement links TRBV14 to TRBJ2-1; 11 bases match TRBD2. The CDR3 runs to 15 residues. Unmatched junction bases numbered 8, after V lost 6 bases and J lost 7 bases. Germline CDR1 SGHDN, CDR2 FVKESK. CDR3 region: CASRKTSGSLNEQFF. The CDR3 DNA reads as TGTGCCAGCAGAAAAACTAGCGGGAGTTTGAATGAGCAGTTCTTC.

The J gene is TRBJ2-3, the V gene TRBV13; 12 nucleotides line up with TRBD2. V was clipped by 3 bases and J by 0 bases; unmatched bases: 1. The CDR3 is 16 residues long. CDR1 is PRHDT and CDR2 is FYEKMQ in the germline V gene (reference sequence). DNA for the CDR3: TGTGCCAGCAGCTTGGGACTAGCGGGCAGCACAGATACGCAGTATTTT. It encodes CASSLGLAGSTDTQYF.

This chain connects TRBV7-8 to TRBJ2-1, with 11 bases identical to TRBD2. This CDR3 contains 20 residues. Germline V lookup: CDR1 SGHVS, CDR2 FQNEAQ. V lost 5 bases, J lost 2 bases, and 17 bases stayed unmatched. CDR3 region: CASSPPMRLAGGGAYNEQFF. The CDR3 coding sequence is TGTGCCAGCAGCCCCCCCATGCGTCTAGCGGGAGGTGGGGCCTACAATGAGCAGTTCTTC.

V usage is TRBV5-8 and J usage is TRBJ1-2; tentative D call: TRBD1 (5 bases). Trimming took off 2 bases at V and 4 bases at J, with 9 bases between the two ends. Looked up from germline, CDR1 is SGHTS and CDR2 is YDEGEE. There are 13 residues in the CDR3. The CDR3 DNA is TGTGCCAGCAGCTTACAGGTGACCTATGGCTACACCTTC. Its translation: CASSLQVTYGYTF.

The genes are TRBV7-9 and TRBJ2-2, with 12 positions matching TRBD2. Germline V gene sequence: CDR1 SEHNR, CDR2 FQNEAQ (reference sequence). The CDR3 length is 16 residues. The junction had 4 bases not matched to a gene; V was cut back by 5 bases and J by 3 bases. In nucleotides, the CDR3 is TGTGCCAGCAGCACCCTAGCGGGAGGGGACACCGGGGAGCTGTTTTTT. The encoded protein is CASSTLAGGDTGELFF.

V usage is TRBV18 and J usage is TRBJ2-5; 7 nucleotides agree with TRBD1. This CDR3 spans 15 amino acids. Per germline, CDR1 KGHSH and CDR2 LQKENI. J was trimmed by 1 base and V by 4 bases; bases with no gene match: 6. The CDR3 loop reads CASSQVQGIQETQYF. The DNA for the CDR3 is TGTGCCAGCTCACAGGTACAGGGGATCCAAGAGACCCAGTACTTC.

This chain uses TRBV6-1 with TRBJ2-7, with D perhaps TRBD2 (6 bases). Germline V gives CDR1 MNHNS, CDR2 SASEGT. Trimming stripped 8 bases from V and 5 bases from J, with 22 bases between. The CDR3 is made up of 15 amino acids. CDR3 nucleotides: TGTGCCAGCCGAAATAGGGGCAGGGAGGACGACGAGCAGTACTTC. This gives the protein CASRNRGREDDEQYF.

The chain combines TRBV5-1 with TRBJ2-2; D might be TRBD2 (5 bases). Germline V gene lookup returns CDR1 SGHRS and CDR2 YFSETQ. Trimming took off 7 bases at V and 3 bases at J, with 10 bases between the two ends. The CDR3 is made up of 13 amino acids. As DNA, the CDR3 is TGCGCCAGCCTGGAGGTTGACACCGGGGAGCTGTTTTTT. Translated, it gives CASLEVDTGELFF.

V and J are TRBV10-1 and TRBJ2-6; 12 nucleotides agree with TRBD1. The CDR3 has 17 residues. V lost 5 bases to trimming and J lost 1 base; unmatched junction nucleotides: 3. CDR1 is WNHNN and CDR2 is SYGVQD in the germline V gene (reference sequence). CDR3 sequence reads: CASSPGQGASGANVLTF. DNA for the CDR3: TGCGCCAGCAGTCCGGGACAGGGGGCATCTGGGGCCAACGTCCTGACTTTC.

The chain links TRBV6-1 to TRBJ1-4; perhaps TRBD1 as D (5 bases). CDR3 size: 14 residues. The V end was cut by 11 bases, the J end by 0 bases, with 13 bases between. Germline CDR1 is MNHNS and CDR2 is SASEGT. The CDR3 sequence: CASQGFATNEKLFF. The CDR3 nucleotides are TGTGCCTCGCAGGGATTTGCAACTAATGAAAAACTGTTTTTT.

The chain combines TRBV10-1 with TRBJ2-1; D might be TRBD2 (7 bases). Germline lookup yields CDR1 WNHNN and CDR2 SYGVQD (reference sequence). Trimming cost V 4 bases and J 0 bases, with 16 bases left between them. The CDR3 consists of 17 residues. CDR3 region: CASSGGQGGSSYNEQFF. As DNA, the CDR3 is TGCGCCAGCAGTGGGGGGCAAGGCGGGAGCTCCTACAATGAGCAGTTCTTC.

The rearrangement links TRBV7-8 to TRBJ2-5, with D unclear. The J call is in doubt because the DNA end fits TRBJ2-7 better. Germline CDR1 SGHVS, CDR2 FQNEAQ. The CDR3 runs 14 residues. In DNA, the CDR3 is TGTGCCAGCAGCCCCGGCAGGTTCTCCTACGAGCAGTACTTC. It is translated as CASSPGRFSYEQYF.

The chain employs TRBV7-8 and TRBJ2-1; TRBD2 matches 14 bases. The germline CDR1 and CDR2 sequences are SGHVS and FQNEAQ. CDR3 length: 18 residues. Trimming took 4 bases from V and 4 from J; bases not matched to a gene: 9. This CDR3 is CASSSPGLAGVKYNEQFF. The CDR3 DNA follows: TGTGCCAGCAGCTCCCCGGGACTAGCGGGAGTGAAATACAATGAGCAGTTCTTC.

The chain is built from TRBV7-3 and TRBJ2-1, with 9 bases aligning to TRBD1. V lost 5 bases to trimming and J lost 9 bases; unmatched junction nucleotides: 14. Per the germline V gene, CDR1 is SGHTA and CDR2 is FQGTGA. The CDR3 has 16 amino acids. The CDR3 is CASSPTGGIVAGEQFF. In DNA form, the CDR3 reads TGTGCCAGCAGCCCAACAGGGGGCATTGTGGCAGGTGAGCAGTTCTTC.

The chain links TRBV2 to TRBJ2-7, with 9 bases fitting TRBD1. Germline assignment: CDR1 SNHLY and CDR2 FYNNEI. This CDR3 region has 14 residues. V lost 5 bases, J lost 3 bases, and 5 bases stayed unmatched. CDR3 amino acids: CASSTGTGIYEQYF. The CDR3 nucleotides read TGTGCCAGCAGTACCGGGACAGGGATCTACGAGCAGTACTTC. Full variable domain (rest looked up from reference TRBV2 and TRBJ2-7): EPEVTQTPSHQVTQMGQEVILRCVPISNHLYFYWYRQILGQKVEFLVSFYNNEISEKSEIFDDQFSVERPDGSNFTLKIRSTKLEDSAMYFCASSTGTGIYEQYFGPGTRLTVT.

The chain couples TRBV5-5 to TRBJ1-2; tentative D call: TRBD1 (6 bases). CDR3 length equals 14 residues. Trimming took 3 bases from V and 4 from J, leaving 13 bases between them. Germline V gene data show CDR1 as SGHKS and CDR2 as YYEKEE (reference sequence). The CDR3 DNA sequence: TGTGCCAGCAGCTGGGACCGGGACATCTATGGCTACACCTTC. It codes for CASSWDRDIYGYTF.

The chain joins TRBV6-5 to TRBJ2-3; D gene unclear. With 2 bases removed from V and 5 bases from J, the gap between germline ends came to 11 bases. Germline V lookup: CDR1 MNHEY, CDR2 SVGAGI. The CDR3 runs to 14 residues. The CDR3 spells CASSYDSNVDTQYF. The CDR3 DNA follows: TGTGCCAGCAGTTACGATTCTAACGTAGATACGCAGTATTTT.

CDR3 in amino acids: CASSLSGGKSSYEQYF. DNA of the CDR3: TGTGCCAGCAGTTTATCCGGCGGAAAGAGCTCCTACGAGCAGTACTTC. The chain uses TRBV27 and TRBJ2-7, with D hard to call. The CDR3 has 16 amino acids. The germline V gene has CDR1 MNHEY and CDR2 SMNVEV (reference sequence). V lost 0 bases, J lost 0 bases, and 12 bases lay in between.

The rearrangement links TRBV4-2 to TRBJ2-1; 10 bases match TRBD1. This CDR3 has 16 residues. Germline V gene sequence: CDR1 LGHNA, CDR2 YNFKEQ. The junction had 9 bases not matched to a gene; V was cut back by 1 base and J by 9 bases. CDR3 nucleotide sequence: TGTGCCAGCAGCCAAGTAGGAGACAGGGGGCAGAGTGAGCAGTTCTTC. Protein: CASSQVGDRGQSEQFF.